The next 30 T cell receptor beta chains were all read from a single sample in a study of blood T cell repertoires in COVID-19. Assay used: immunoSEQ multiplex PCR; TCRdb lists only in-frame clones, some missing. The table shows about 29,000 clones, with 70% to 90% occurring only once. The sample was peripheral blood. The receptors were sampled from a woman older than 75 with COVID-19, enrolled during active disease.

J is TRBJ2-4 and V is TRBV7-8, with 13 bases matching TRBD2. Germline V gene lookup returns CDR1 SGHVS and CDR2 FQNEAQ. With V trimmed by 5 bases and J by 6 bases, 7 bases remained unmatched. CDR3 size: 16 residues. CDR3 nucleotides: TGTGCCAGCAGCCCCACTAGCGGGGGGGTTACAAACATTCAGTACTTC. Amino acids: CASSPTSGGVTNIQYF. Full variable domain (rest looked up from reference TRBV7-8 and TRBJ2-4): GAGVSQSPRYKVAKRGQDVALRCDPISGHVSLFWYQQALGQGPEFLTYFQNEAQLDKSGLPSDRFFAERPEGSVSTLKIQRTQQEDSAVYLCASSPTSGGVTNIQYFGAGTRLSVL.

The rearrangement links TRBV3-1 (or the pseudogene TRBV3-2) to TRBJ2-7; weak D call: TRBD1 (6 bases). V was clipped by 4 bases and J by 6 bases, with 22 bases between them. Germline-derived CDR1 and CDR2 are LGHDT and YNNKEL (reference sequence). The CDR3 has 16 amino acids. The CDR3 bases are TGTGCCAGCAGCCGGGTTTTTACGGACAGTCTGGGCGAGCAGTACTTC. Encoded protein: CASSRVFTDSLGEQYF.

V is TRBV7-8 and J is TRBJ1-5; 7 positions agree with TRBD1. Germline V lookup: CDR1 SGHVS, CDR2 FQNEAQ. V gave up 1 base and J gave up 4 bases; unmatched junction bases: 7. The CDR3 runs to 16 residues. CDR3 sequence reads: CASSLGSVGQNQPQHF. The CDR3 DNA follows: TGTGCCAGCAGCTTAGGTAGTGTGGGACAGAATCAGCCCCAGCATTTT.

This clone is a singleton in its sample. This chain joins TRBV5-1 and TRBJ2-1; TRBD2 matches at 7 bases. V was pared by 5 bases and J by 7 bases, with 3 bases of the junction left unmatched. CDR1 SGHRS and CDR2 YFSETQ come from the germline V gene. CDR3 size: 12 residues. The CDR3 DNA is TGCGCCAGCAGGGGAGGGGAGAATGAGCAGTTCTTC. This translates into CASRGGENEQFF. Full variable domain (rest looked up from reference TRBV5-1 and TRBJ2-1): KAGVTQTPRYLIKTRGQQVTLSCSPISGHRSVSWYQQTPGQGLQFLFEYFSETQRNKGNFPGRFSGRQFSNSRSEMNVSTLELGDSALYLCASRGGENEQFFGPGTRLTVL.

The rearrangement joins TRBV19 to TRBJ1-1; a weak D match, TRBD1 (6 bases). Germline loops: CDR1 LNHDA, CDR2 SQIVND (reference sequence). Trimming cost V 6 bases and J 4 bases, with 12 bases left between them. CDR3 length: 13 residues. CDR3 sequence reads: CASSPQGFTEAFF. In nucleotides, the CDR3 is TGTGCCAGTAGCCCACAGGGCTTCACTGAAGCTTTCTTT.

V gene TRBV7-6 combines with J gene TRBJ1-2; 10 nucleotides match TRBD1. The CDR3 consists of 15 residues. The trim removed 4 bases at V and 5 bases at J, leaving 7 bases unmatched. Per germline, CDR1 SGHVS and CDR2 FNYEAQ. CDR3 nucleotide sequence: TGTGCCAGCAGCTCAGGGGGGACAGGGGCGTATGGCTACACCTTC. It yields the protein CASSSGGTGAYGYTF. Together with reference TRBV7-6 and TRBJ1-2, the CDR3 gives the full variable domain: GAGVSQSPRYKVTKRGQDVALRCDPISGHVSLYWYRQALGQGPEFLTYFNYEAQQDKSGLPNDRFSAERPEGSISTLTIQRTEQRDSAMYRCASSSGGTGAYGYTFGSGTRLTVV.

This rearrangement joins TRBV5-1 to TRBJ1-4; no reliable D call. From germline, CDR1 is SGHRS and CDR2 YFSETQ. Trimming removed 0 bases from V and 5 bases from J, with 14 bases in between. The CDR3 sequence is 16 residues long. Here the CDR3 reads CASSLEVRRENEKLFF. CDR3 DNA: TGCGCCAGCAGCTTGGAGGTACGACGGGAGAATGAAAAACTGTTTTTT.

The rearrangement uses TRBV7-2 and TRBJ2-2; TRBD2 might be the D (5 bases). Trimming stripped 5 bases from V and 2 bases from J, with 15 bases between. The CDR3 totals 16 residues. Germline lookup yields CDR1 SGHTA and CDR2 FQGNSA. CDR3 bases: TGTGCCAGCAGCCCGAGAGGGAGTACAAACACCGGGGAGCTGTTTTTT. It yields the protein CASSPRGSTNTGELFF.

The gene calls are TRBV6-5 and TRBJ2-3; D is uncertain. The CDR3 contains 11 residues. V was clipped by 7 bases and J by 4 bases, with 6 bases between them. Per germline, CDR1 MNHEY and CDR2 SVGAGI. CDR3 nucleotide sequence: TGTGCCAGCACCCAGTCAGATACGCAGTATTTT. It translates to CASTQSDTQYF.

The chain joins TRBV7-6 to TRBJ1-1; 8 bases fit TRBD1. CDR1 and CDR2 from the germline V gene are SGHVS and FNYEAQ. V gave up 2 bases and J gave up 1 base; unmatched junction bases: 12. The CDR3 sequence is 18 residues long. DNA for the CDR3: TGTGCCAGCAGCTTACCGGCAGGACAGGGAATTACGAACACTGAAGCTTTCTTT. Protein: CASSLPAGQGITNTEAFF.

The V gene is TRBV5-1, the J gene TRBJ2-7, with D possibly matching TRBD2 (6 bases). Germline V gene lookup returns CDR1 SGHRS and CDR2 YFSETQ. Deletions cut 0 bases from V and 3 bases from J, with 13 bases between. The CDR3 consists of 15 residues. The CDR3 DNA is TGCGCCAGCAGCTTGGTTTCGGGGGTTAACTACGAGCAGTACTTC. This translates into CASSLVSGVNYEQYF.

V is TRBV5-1 and J is TRBJ1-2; tentative D call: TRBD1 (6 bases). Germline CDR1 and CDR2: SGHRS and YFSETQ. The germline V and J ends were trimmed by 0 bases and 6 bases, with 18 bases remaining between them. The CDR3 sequence is 16 residues long. For the CDR3, the DNA is TGCGCCAGCAGCTTGGGCCCCCGGGACACGAGAGATGGCTACACCTTC. Translation: CASSLGPRDTRDGYTF.

The rearrangement joins TRBV5-1 to TRBJ1-1, with D possibly matching TRBD1 (5 bases). This CDR3 has 15 residues. V was trimmed by 7 bases and J by 4 bases, leaving 20 bases between them. Germline CDR1 reads SGHRS; CDR2 reads YFSETQ. The CDR3 region is CASVGLDGSPTEAFF. CDR3 DNA sequence: TGCGCCAGCGTGGGGCTGGATGGATCCCCCACTGAAGCTTTCTTT.

This sequence joins TRBV5-1 and TRBJ2-6; D call uncertain. The germline V and J ends were trimmed by 0 bases and 0 bases, with 10 bases remaining between them. Germline CDR1 is SGHRS and CDR2 is YFSETQ. The CDR3 has 17 amino acids. This CDR3 is CASSLGADSSGANVLTF. The CDR3 nucleotides read TGCGCCAGCAGCTTGGGGGCAGATTCCTCTGGGGCCAACGTCCTGACTTTC.

The chain couples TRBV29-1 to TRBJ1-2; possibly TRBD1 for D (6 bases). V shed 4 bases and J shed 3 bases, with 6 bases lying between them. The CDR3 contains 11 residues. Germline-derived CDR1 and CDR2 are SQVTM and ANQGSEA. This CDR3 reads CSVGQDYGYTF. The CDR3 DNA reads TGCAGCGTTGGACAGGACTATGGCTACACCTTC.

The chain uses TRBV27 and TRBJ1-4; 7 nucleotides align to TRBD1. Germline V gene sequence: CDR1 MNHEY, CDR2 SMNVEV (reference sequence). The CDR3 spans 13 residues. With V trimmed by 9 bases and J by 10 bases, 11 bases remained unmatched. This CDR3 is CASTGAIRGKLFF. For the CDR3, the DNA is TGTGCCAGTACAGGGGCGATTCGGGGAAAACTGTTTTTT. Based on the CDR3 plus reference TRBV27 and TRBJ1-4, the full variable domain is EAQVTQNPRYLITVTGKKLTVTCSQNMNHEYMSWYRQDPGLGLRQIYYSMNVEVTDKGDVPEGYKVSRKEKRNFPLILESPSPNQTSLYFCASTGAIRGKLFFGSGTQLSVL.

V gene TRBV25-1 combines with J gene TRBJ1-1; a possible D gene is TRBD1 (6 bases). V was shortened by 5 bases and J by 1 base, with 14 bases between the two germline ends. This CDR3 is built from 15 residues. The germline CDR1 and CDR2 sequences are MGHDK and SYGVNS. This chain's CDR3 is CASSKTGSTNTEAFF. The CDR3 DNA reads TGTGCCAGCAGTAAAACAGGGAGCACGAACACTGAAGCTTTCTTT. Variable domain in full (rest from reference TRBV25-1 and TRBJ1-1): EADIYQTPRYLVIGTGKKITLECSQTMGHDKMYWYQQDPGMELHLIHYSYGVNSTEKGDLSSESTVSRIRTEHFPLTLESARPSHTSQYLCASSKTGSTNTEAFFGQGTRLTVV.

The chain recombines TRBV6-5 with TRBJ2-7; 7 bases line up with TRBD2. V gave up 5 bases and J gave up 4 bases; unmatched junction bases: 2. The length of the CDR3 is 12 residues. CDR1 is MNHEY and CDR2 is SVGAGI in the germline V gene. The CDR3 DNA sequence: TGTGCCAGCAGTCCCGGGGGGTACGAGCAGTACTTC. This gives the protein CASSPGGYEQYF.

J is TRBJ1-5 and V is TRBV5-1; D possibly corresponds to TRBD1 (5 bases). The CDR3 is 14 residues long. V lost 4 bases to trimming and J lost 2 bases, with 10 bases between them. Looked up from germline, CDR1 is SGHRS and CDR2 is YFSETQ. The CDR3, as DNA: TGCGCCAGCAGCAAGGACACTGGCAATCAGCCCCAGCATTTT. Amino acids: CASSKDTGNQPQHF.

This clone occurred a few times. The genes are TRBV2 and TRBJ1-5; D gene ambiguous. V gave up 6 bases and J gave up 0 bases, with 12 bases separating them. Germline V gene lookup returns CDR1 SNHLY and CDR2 FYNNEI. The CDR3 length is 15 residues. The CDR3 coding sequence is TGTGCCAGCAGCAAGACACGATATAGCAATCAGCCCCAGCATTTT. This sequence encodes CASSKTRYSNQPQHF.

The CDR3 sequence: CASSLVSTDTQYF. In nucleotides, the CDR3 is TGTGCCAGCAGCTTAGTAAGCACAGATACGCAGTATTTT. The J gene is TRBJ2-3, the V gene TRBV7-9; D ambiguous. Germline V gene sequence: CDR1 SEHNR, CDR2 FQNEAQ (reference sequence). This CDR3 spans 13 amino acids. Trimming cost V 1 base and J 0 bases, with 2 bases left between them.

This clone was seen only a few times. The sample has other DNA sequences that encode this CDR3 too. V is TRBV2 and J is TRBJ2-1; 13 bases are shared with TRBD2. The germline CDR1 and CDR2 sequences are SNHLY and FYNNEI. Trimming removed 6 bases from V and 7 bases from J; junction bases left unmatched: 6. CDR3 length: 15 residues. CDR3 protein: CASSRTSGGANEQFF. The CDR3 DNA sequence: TGTGCCAGCAGCCGTACTAGCGGGGGGGCTAATGAGCAGTTCTTC.

This chain uses TRBV14 with TRBJ1-2; D gene uncertain. The CDR3 consists of 12 residues. Germline values: CDR1 SGHDN, CDR2 FVKESK. Trimming stripped 0 bases from V and 7 bases from J, with 6 bases between. This chain's CDR3 is CASSQDAGGYTF. The CDR3 nucleotides read TGTGCCAGCAGCCAAGATGCCGGTGGCTACACCTTC.

This clone is medium-sized (0.01 to 0.1%). The chain is built from TRBV14 and TRBJ2-1; TRBD1 is a possible D gene (6 bases). Trimming removed 4 bases from V and 10 bases from J, with 11 bases in between. From germline, CDR1 is SGHDN and CDR2 FVKESK. The CDR3 loop spans 12 amino acids. CDR3 amino acids: CASSRDRKEQFF. CDR3 sequence (DNA): TGTGCCAGCAGCCGTGACAGGAAAGAGCAGTTCTTC.

V usage is TRBV10-2 and J usage is TRBJ2-1; 11 bases fit TRBD2. Germline assignment: CDR1 WSHSY and CDR2 SAAADI. This CDR3 spans 14 amino acids. J was trimmed by 10 bases and V by 7 bases; bases with no gene match: 9. The CDR3 nucleotides read TGCGCCAGCATGACTAGCGGGGCCCAGTCGGAGCAGTTCTTC. It encodes CASMTSGAQSEQFF.

The chain's CDR3 is CASSFQASSGNTIYF. The CDR3 bases are TGTGCCAGCAGTTTCCAGGCCTCCTCTGGAAACACCATATATTTT. The chain recombines TRBV27 with TRBJ1-3; D uncertain. Germline V gene data show CDR1 as MNHEY and CDR2 as SMNVEV (reference sequence). The V end was cut by 3 bases, the J end by 0 bases, with 9 bases between. The CDR3 is 15 amino acids.

CDR3 sequence: CASSDRGLWVMNTEAFF. DNA of the CDR3: TGTGCCAGCAGTGACAGGGGCCTGTGGGTCATGAACACTGAAGCTTTCTTT. The chain recombines TRBV6-4 with TRBJ1-1, with D possibly TRBD1 on 5 matching bases. V dropped 2 bases and J dropped 0 bases, with 16 bases sitting between them. CDR3 length: 17 residues. The germline V gene encodes CDR1 MRHNA and CDR2 SNTAGT.

This chain uses TRBV24-1 with TRBJ2-1; a possible D gene is TRBD1 (6 bases). Germline V CDR1 and CDR2: KGHDR, SFDVKD. V lost 3 bases to trimming and J lost 0 bases, with 11 bases between them. The CDR3 is 16 amino acids. CDR3 sequence reads: CATSDTTGSSYNEQFF. The CDR3 nucleotides read TGTGCCACCAGTGATACGACAGGAAGCTCCTACAATGAGCAGTTCTTC.

The V and J genes are TRBV27 and TRBJ2-1, with TRBD1 matching over 10 bases. CDR1 and CDR2 (germline): MNHEY, SMNVEV (reference sequence). The length of the CDR3 is 17 residues. Unmatched junction bases numbered 14, after V lost 3 bases and J lost 9 bases. The CDR3 DNA reads as TGTGCCAGCAGTTTGTTCTGGGGGACAGGGGATTCTCCTGAGCAGTTCTTC. It is translated as CASSLFWGTGDSPEQFF.

V is TRBV6-5 and J is TRBJ1-4; D is undetermined. Germline CDR1 and CDR2: MNHEY and SVGAGI. Trimming removed 6 bases at V and 7 bases at J, with 15 bases between. The CDR3 covers 14 residues. DNA of the CDR3: TGTGCCAGCAGGCGCCAGGTCGGGAGTGAAAAACTGTTTTTT. This encodes CASRRQVGSEKLFF.